This TCR beta chain was recovered during a study of CD8 T cells in Susac syndrome. J gave up 3 bases and V 2 bases, and 11 bases lay outside the gene matches. Germline CDR1 MGHRA, CDR2 YSYEKL. CDR3 length: 18 residues. The RNA input was roughly 0.45 to 1 ug, and it was reverse transcribed with random hexamers. A multiplex approach, immunoSEQ multiplex PCR, amplified TCR beta CDR3 across 54 Vbeta and 13 Jbeta. TCRdb fed the immunoSEQ multiplex PCR reads into MiXCR, producing one record per CDR3 protein. This sample has some 210,000 distinct CDR3 sequences, with 94% found just once. The sequenced target, TCR beta, came from blood CD8+ and CD4+ T cells. Recently defined diagnostic criteria for definite or probable disease were fulfilled by Susac syndrome patients.

The receptor's source is a human donor with Susac syndrome. V and J are TRBV4-1 and TRBJ2-3; 10 nucleotides align to TRBD2. Material for sequencing was CD4+ T cells from PBMCs. The CDR3 sequence: CASSQSWAAGGQTDTQYF. The CDR3 bases are TGCGCCAGCAGCCAATCCTGGGCAGCGGGGGGGCAGACAGATACGCAGTATTTT.